In its sample, the clone carrying this T cell receptor beta chain was seen a few times. Its antigen is as yet unknown. TCRdb called the RT-PCR reads again in MiXCR, with one record for every CDR3 protein. The table records about 700,000 distinct CDR3 sequences, about 15% of them present only once. Trimming left V 5 bases short and J 2 bases short, with 16 bases between. Germline V lookup: CDR1 MNHNS, CDR2 SASEGT. There are 15 residues in the CDR3. The sample originates from a study of response to subunit inactivated influenza vaccine. Overall study findings and caveats: It was suggested by the authors that few new T cells are recruited by each seasonal influenza vaccination.

The V and J genes are TRBV6-1 and TRBJ2-7; the D gene is possibly TRBD1 (6 bases). The sequencing used PBMCs from blood, collected 14 days before vaccination. This TCR came from a man in his fifties who received an inactivated influenza vaccine. This CDR3 reads CASSKNREGAYEQYF. DNA of the CDR3: TGTGCCAGCAGTAAAAACAGGGAAGGCGCCTACGAGCAGTACTTC.